This T cell receptor (beta chain) was identified in a study of somatic mutations in cytotoxic T cells in rheumatoid arthritis. The J segment lost 4 bases and the V segment lost 6 bases, leaving 2 bases of the junction unmatched. The CDR3 has 11 residues. Germline-derived CDR1 and CDR2 are DFQATT and SNEGSKA (reference sequence). Assay used: immunoSEQ multiplex PCR; TCRdb lists only in-frame clones, some missing. Of approximately 23,000 clones in the sample, approximately 80% are singletons; the top ten hold over 9%. The chain is built from TRBV20-1 and TRBJ1-2, with 7 bases matching TRBD1. This TCR was sampled from an adult with rheumatoid arthritis. Sequenced: CD8+ T cells sorted from blood. The CDR3 DNA follows: TGCAGTGCACGGGACAGCTATGGCTACACCTTC. This codes for CSARDSYGYTF.